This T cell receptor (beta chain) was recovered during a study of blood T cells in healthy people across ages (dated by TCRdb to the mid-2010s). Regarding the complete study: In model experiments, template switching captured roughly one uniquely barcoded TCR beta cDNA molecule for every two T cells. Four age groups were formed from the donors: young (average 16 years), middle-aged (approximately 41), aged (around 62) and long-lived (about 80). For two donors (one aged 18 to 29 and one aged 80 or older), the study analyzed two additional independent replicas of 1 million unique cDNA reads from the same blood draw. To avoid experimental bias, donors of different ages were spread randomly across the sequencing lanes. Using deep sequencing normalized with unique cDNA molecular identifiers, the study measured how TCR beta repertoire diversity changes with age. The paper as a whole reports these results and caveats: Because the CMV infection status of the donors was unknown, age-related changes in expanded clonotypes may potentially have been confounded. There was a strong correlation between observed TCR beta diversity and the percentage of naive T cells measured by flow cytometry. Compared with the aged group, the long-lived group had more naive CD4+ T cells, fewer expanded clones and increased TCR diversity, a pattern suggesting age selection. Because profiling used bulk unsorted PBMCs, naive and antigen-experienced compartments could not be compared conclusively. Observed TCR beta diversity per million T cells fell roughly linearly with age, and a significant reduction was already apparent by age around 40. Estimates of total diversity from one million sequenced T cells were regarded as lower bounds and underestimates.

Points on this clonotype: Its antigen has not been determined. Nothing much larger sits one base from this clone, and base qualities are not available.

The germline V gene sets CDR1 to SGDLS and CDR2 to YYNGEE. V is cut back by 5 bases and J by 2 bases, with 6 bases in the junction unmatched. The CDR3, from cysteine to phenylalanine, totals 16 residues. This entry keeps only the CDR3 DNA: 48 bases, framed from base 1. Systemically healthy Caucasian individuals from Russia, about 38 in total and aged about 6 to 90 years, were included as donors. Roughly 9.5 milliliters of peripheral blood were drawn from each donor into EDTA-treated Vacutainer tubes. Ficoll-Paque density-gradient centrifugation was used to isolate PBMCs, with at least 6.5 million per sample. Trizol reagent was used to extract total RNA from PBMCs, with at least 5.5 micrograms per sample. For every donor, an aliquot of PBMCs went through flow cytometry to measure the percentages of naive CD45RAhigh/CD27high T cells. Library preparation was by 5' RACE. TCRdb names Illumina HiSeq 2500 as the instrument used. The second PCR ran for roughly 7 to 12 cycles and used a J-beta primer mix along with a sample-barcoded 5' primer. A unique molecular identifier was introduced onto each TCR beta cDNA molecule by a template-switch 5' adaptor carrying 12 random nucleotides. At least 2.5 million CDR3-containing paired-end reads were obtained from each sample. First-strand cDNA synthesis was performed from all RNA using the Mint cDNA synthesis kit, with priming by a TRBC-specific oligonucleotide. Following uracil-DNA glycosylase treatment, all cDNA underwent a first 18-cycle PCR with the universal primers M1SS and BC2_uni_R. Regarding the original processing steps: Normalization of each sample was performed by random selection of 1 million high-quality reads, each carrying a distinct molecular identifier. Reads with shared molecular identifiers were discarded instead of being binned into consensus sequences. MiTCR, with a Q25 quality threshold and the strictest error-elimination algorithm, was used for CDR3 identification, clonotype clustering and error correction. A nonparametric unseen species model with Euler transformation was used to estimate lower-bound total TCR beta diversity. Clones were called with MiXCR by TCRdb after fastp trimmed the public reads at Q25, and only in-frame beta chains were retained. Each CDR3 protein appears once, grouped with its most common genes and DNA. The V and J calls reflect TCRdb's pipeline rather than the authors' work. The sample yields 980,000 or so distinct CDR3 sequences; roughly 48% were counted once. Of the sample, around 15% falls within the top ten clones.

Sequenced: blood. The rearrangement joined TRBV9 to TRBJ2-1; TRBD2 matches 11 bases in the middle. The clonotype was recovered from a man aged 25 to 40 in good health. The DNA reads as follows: TGTGCCAGCAGGGATGAGACTAGCGGGACCTACAATGAGCAGTTCTTC. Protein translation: CASRDETSGTYNEQFF.